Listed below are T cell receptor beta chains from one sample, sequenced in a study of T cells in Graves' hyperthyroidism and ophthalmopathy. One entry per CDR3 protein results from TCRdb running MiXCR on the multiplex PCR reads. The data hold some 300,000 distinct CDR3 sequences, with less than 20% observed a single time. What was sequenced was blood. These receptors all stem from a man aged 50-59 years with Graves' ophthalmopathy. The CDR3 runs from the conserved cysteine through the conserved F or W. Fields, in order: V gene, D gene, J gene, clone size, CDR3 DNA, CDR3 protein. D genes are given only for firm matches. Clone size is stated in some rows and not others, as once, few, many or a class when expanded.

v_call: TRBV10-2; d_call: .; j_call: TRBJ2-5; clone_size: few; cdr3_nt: TGCGCCAGCAGTGAGTCCTCCGGGAGTGGGGAGACCCAGTACTTC; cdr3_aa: CASSESSGSGETQYF
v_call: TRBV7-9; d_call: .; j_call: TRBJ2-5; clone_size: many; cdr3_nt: TGTGCCAGCAGCTTAGGGGGGCTAGAGACCCAGTACTTC; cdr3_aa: CASSLGGLETQYF
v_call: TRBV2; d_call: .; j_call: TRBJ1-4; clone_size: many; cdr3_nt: TGTGCCAGCAGTGCCGAGACCGGTAATGAAAAACTGTTTTTT; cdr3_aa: CASSAETGNEKLFF
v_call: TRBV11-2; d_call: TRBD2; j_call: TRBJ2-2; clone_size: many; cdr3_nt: TGTGCCAGCACCGAACTAGCGGGTCCCGGGGAGCTGTTTTTT; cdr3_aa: CASTELAGPGELFF
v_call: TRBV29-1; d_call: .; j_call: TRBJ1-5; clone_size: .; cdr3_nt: TGCAGCGTGTCCGGGGCCAGCAATCAGCCCCAGCATTTT; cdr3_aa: CSVSGASNQPQHF
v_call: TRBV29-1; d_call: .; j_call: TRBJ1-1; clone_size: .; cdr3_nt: TGCAGCGTCTCGGGGGTGGCTGAAGCTTTCTTT; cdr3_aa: CSVSGVAEAFF
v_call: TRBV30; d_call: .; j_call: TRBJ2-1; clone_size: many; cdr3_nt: TGTGCCTGGAGTGTACGAGGACGACACGAGCAGTTCTTC; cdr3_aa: CAWSVRGRHEQFF
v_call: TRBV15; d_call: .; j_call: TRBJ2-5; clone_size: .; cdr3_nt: TGTGCCACCAGCACACTGACAAGCCAGTACTTC; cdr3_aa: CATSTLTSQYF
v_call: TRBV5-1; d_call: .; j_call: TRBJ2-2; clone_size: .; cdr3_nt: TGCGCCAGCCGATGGGGCACGAACACCGGGGAGCTGTTTTTT; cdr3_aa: CASRWGTNTGELFF
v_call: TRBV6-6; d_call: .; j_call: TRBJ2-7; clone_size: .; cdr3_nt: TGTGCCAGCAGTTACGATTGGCGGTCATACGAGCAGTACTTC; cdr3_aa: CASSYDWRSYEQYF
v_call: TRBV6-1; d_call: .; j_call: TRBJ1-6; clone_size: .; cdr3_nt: TGTGCCAGCACCTTAGCGGGGACCCCTAATTCACCCCTCCACTTT; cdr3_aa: CASTLAGTPNSPLHF
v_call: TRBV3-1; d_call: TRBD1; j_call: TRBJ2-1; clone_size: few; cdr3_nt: TGTGCCAGCAGCCAAGACGTGGACAGGGTCAATGAGCAGTTCTTC; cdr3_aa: CASSQDVDRVNEQFF
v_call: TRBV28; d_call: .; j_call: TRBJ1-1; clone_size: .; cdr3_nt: TGTGCCAGCAGTACGAGTCAGAGGAACACTGAAGCTTTCTTT; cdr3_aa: CASSTSQRNTEAFF
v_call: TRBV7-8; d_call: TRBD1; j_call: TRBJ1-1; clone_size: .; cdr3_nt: TGTGCCAGCAGCAGACTTGGGACAGGGGGAATGGAAGCTTTCTTT; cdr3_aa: CASSRLGTGGMEAFF
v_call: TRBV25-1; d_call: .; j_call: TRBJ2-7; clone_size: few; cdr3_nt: TGTGCCAGCAGTGATGGTGAGCAGTACTTC; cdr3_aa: CASSDGEQYF
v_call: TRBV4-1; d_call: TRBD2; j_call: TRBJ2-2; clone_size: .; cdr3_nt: TGCGCCAGCAGCCGGAGACTAGCGGGAGATGCGAACACCGGGGAGCTGTTTTTT; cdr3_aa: CASSRRLAGDANTGELFF
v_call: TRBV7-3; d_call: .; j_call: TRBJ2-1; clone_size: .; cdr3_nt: TGTGCCAGCAGCTTAAGCAGGGCCAATGAGCAGTTCTTC; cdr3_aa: CASSLSRANEQFF
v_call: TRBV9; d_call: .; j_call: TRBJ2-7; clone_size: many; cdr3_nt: TGTGCCAGCAGCGGGTCCGCTAGCGCAAGCTCCTACGAGCAGTACTTC; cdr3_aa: CASSGSASASSYEQYF
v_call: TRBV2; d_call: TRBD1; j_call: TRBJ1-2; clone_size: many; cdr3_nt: TGTGCCAGCTGGGACAGGGGAAGGTTCTCGACCTTC; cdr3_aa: CASWDRGRFSTF
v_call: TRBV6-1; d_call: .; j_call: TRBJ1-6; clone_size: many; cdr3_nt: TGTGCCAGCAGCTATACGTTTGGTGGGGGAGGAAATTCACCCCTCCACTTT; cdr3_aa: CASSYTFGGGGNSPLHF